This T cell receptor beta chain came from a study of blood T cell repertoires in COVID-19. The age range of participants was 18 to 89 years, with residence in more than 20 US areas. CDR1 SGHKS and CDR2 YYEKEE come from the germline V gene (reference sequence). The CDR3 has 16 residues. V shed 0 bases, J shed 5 bases, and the junction held 7 bases outside the gene matches. Only in-frame clones appear in the TCRdb table, and some are missing; sequencing was by immunoSEQ multiplex PCR. Of roughly 200,000 clones listed, around 87% are singletons. Material: PBMCs or T cells enriched from blood (not recorded which). The clonotype comes from a woman aged 25 to 45 who had recovered from COVID-19. The chain uses TRBV5-5 and TRBJ2-5; 10 bases are a match to TRBD2. As DNA, the CDR3 is TGTGCCAGCAGCTTGGGGCTAGCGGGAGTTTTGGAGACCCAGTACTTC. This sequence encodes CASSLGLAGVLETQYF.